These T cell receptor beta chains were read from a single sample in a study of control samples from healthy donors and cancer patients. The method was immunoSEQ multiplex PCR; TCRdb's version includes in-frame clones alone and lacks a portion of them. This table holds some 71,000 clones, roughly nine tenths found once. Sequencing input: PBMCs. Receptors were obtained from a man aged 55 to 69 with colorectal cancer. CDR3s include the opening cysteine and the closing phenylalanine or tryptophan. The D gene is left open where the match is weak. Part of the rows lack a size; the others show once, few, many or a class for expanded clones.

length: 18; V: TRBV19; J: TRBJ2-4; D: TRBD2; size: .; DNA: TGTGCCAGTAGTATAGGTCTAGCGGGGGGACTAGCCAAAAACATTCAGTACTTC; CDR3: CASSIGLAGGLAKNIQYF
length: 16; V: TRBV7-2; J: TRBJ2-7; D: TRBD2; size: .; DNA: TGTGCCAGCAGCTCAAAGCCTAGCGGGGGGGGATACGAGCAGTACTTC; CDR3: CASSSKPSGGGYEQYF
length: 18; V: TRBV27; J: TRBJ2-2; D: TRBD2; size: .; DNA: TGTGCCAGCAGTTTAGCCCCTACAGCGGGGGCGCCCCCCCGGGAGCTGTTTTTT; CDR3: CASSLAPTAGAPPRELFF
length: 14; V: TRBV27; J: TRBJ1-2; D: .; size: .; DNA: TGTGCCAGCACCCCCGGGGGGGTCGGCTATGGCTACACCTTC; CDR3: CASTPGGVGYGYTF
length: 13; V: TRBV11-2; J: TRBJ1-2; D: .; size: .; DNA: TGTGCCAGCAGCCGGACAGCGGGCTATGGCTACACCTTC; CDR3: CASSRTAGYGYTF
length: 15; V: TRBV7-3; J: TRBJ2-1; D: TRBD1; size: .; DNA: TGTGCCAGCAGCTTAAAAGGGGGCAACTTGAATGAGCAGTTCTTC; CDR3: CASSLKGGNLNEQFF
length: 14; V: TRBV9; J: TRBJ1-3; D: TRBD1; size: .; DNA: TGTGCCAGCAGCCAGGGGGCGGGAGGAAACACCATATATTTT; CDR3: CASSQGAGGNTIYF
length: 14; V: TRBV4-2; J: TRBJ2-5; D: TRBD1; size: .; DNA: TGTGCCAGCAGCCGAGGACAGGGTGAAGAGACCCAGTACTTC; CDR3: CASSRGQGEETQYF
length: 14; V: TRBV15; J: TRBJ2-3; D: TRBD1; size: once; DNA: TGTGCCACCAGCAGTCGGACAGGTGTAGATACGCAGTATTTT; CDR3: CATSSRTGVDTQYF
length: 14; V: TRBV6-4; J: TRBJ2-1; D: TRBD2; size: .; DNA: TGTGCCAGCAGTGAGGGGAGGGGATACGATGAGCAGTTCTTC; CDR3: CASSEGRGYDEQFF